These 29 T cell receptor beta chains were sequenced from one sample in a study of a mutant IDH1 vaccine in newly diagnosed glioma. The repertoire was sequenced with immunoSEQ multiplex PCR; TCRdb's copy has only in-frame clones and lacks some. The table includes 98,000 or so clones, around 90% detected once. The time point here: baseline, week 1 (first vaccination visit). The treatment is: pre-vaccination baseline after standard-of-care therapy. The source was PBMCs, collected from a glioma patient treated with radiotherapy, temozolomide or both. Receptor source: a woman between 50 and 59 years old with glioma.

A single count supports this clone. The chain has TRBV19 and TRBJ2-5; a weak D match, TRBD2 (5 bases). The DNA end favors TRBJ2-7, so the J call may be wrong. CDR1 and CDR2 (germline): LNHDA, SQIVND (reference sequence). CDR3 length: 15 residues. CDR3 sequence reads: CASSLGRGNSYEQYF. CDR3 DNA: TGTGCCAGTAGTCTGGGGAGAGGGAACTCCTACGAGCAGTACTTC.

The chain uses TRBV11-2 and TRBJ2-7; TRBD1 aligns across 11 bases. This CDR3 is built from 15 residues. Trimming cost V 1 base and J 6 bases; bases outside gene matches: 5. CDR1 is SGHAT, CDR2 FQNNGV, per germline. The CDR3 DNA is TGTGCCAGCAGCTTAGTATCTGGGACAGGGGGCGAGCAGTACTTC. Its translation: CASSLVSGTGGEQYF.

V gene TRBV11-2 combines with J gene TRBJ2-5; 9 nucleotides agree with TRBD1. CDR3 length equals 17 residues. Trimming removed 1 base from V and 5 bases from J; junction bases left unmatched: 11. Germline CDR1 is SGHAT and CDR2 is FQNNGV. DNA of the CDR3: TGTGCCAGCAGCTTAGGTCGCGGGGACAGGGATTTGGAGACCCAGTACTTC. The encoded protein is CASSLGRGDRDLETQYF.

The chain carries TRBV19 and TRBJ1-2; D gene uncertain. Germline assignment: CDR1 LNHDA and CDR2 SQIVND (reference sequence). The CDR3 length is 17 residues. The germline V and J ends were trimmed by 1 base and 5 bases, with 20 bases remaining between them. CDR3 region: CASSIVGPAVGSYGYTF. The CDR3 DNA reads TGTGCCAGTAGTATAGTCGGCCCGGCCGTCGGGAGTTATGGCTACACCTTC.

This clone was counted once. The V gene is TRBV10-3, the J gene TRBJ2-7, with 9 positions matching TRBD1. V shed 11 bases, J shed 4 bases, and the junction held 6 bases outside the gene matches. The germline V gene encodes CDR1 ENHRY and CDR2 SYGVKD. This CDR3 spans 12 amino acids. CDR3 in DNA: TGTGCCGGGGGACAGGGCTTTTACGAGCAGTACTTC. This gives the protein CAGGQGFYEQYF.

V usage is TRBV4-2 and J usage is TRBJ1-1, with TRBD1 matching 7 bases. This CDR3 contains 13 residues. Germline V gives CDR1 LGHNA, CDR2 YNFKEQ. With 6 bases clipped from V and 1 base from J, the junction kept 2 bases outside the gene matches. In DNA, the CDR3 is TGTGCCAGCAGGGGACAGCCGAACACTGAAGCTTTCTTT. Amino acids: CASRGQPNTEAFF.

The sample holds one count of this clone. The chain links TRBV9 to TRBJ2-1; 10 bases map to TRBD1. The V and J ends lost 4 bases and 9 bases, in that order; junction bases with no gene match: 19. The germline V gene has CDR1 SGDLS and CDR2 YYNGEE. The CDR3 runs 18 residues. CDR3 nucleotide sequence: TGTGCCAGCAGCTTATTAGGGGGAGGGACAGGGGTAATTGGTGAGCAGTTCTTC. Protein sequence: CASSLLGGGTGVIGEQFF.

The rearrangement joins TRBV14 to TRBJ2-5; 10 positions agree with TRBD2. The J segment lost 4 bases and the V segment lost 10 bases, leaving 9 bases of the junction unmatched. Per the germline V gene, CDR1 is SGHDN and CDR2 is FVKESK. The CDR3 totals 14 residues. CDR3 loop: CATESGRAGETQYF. The CDR3, as DNA: TGTGCCACAGAAAGCGGGAGGGCCGGAGAGACCCAGTACTTC.

This clone was counted only a few times. The V and J genes are TRBV6-5 and TRBJ1-5; no reliable D call. Germline CDR1 is MNHEY and CDR2 is SVGAGI. The CDR3 runs 14 residues. Trimming removed 6 bases at V and 6 bases at J, with 15 bases between. CDR3 loop: CASRPSRVSQPQHF. DNA for the CDR3: TGTGCCAGCAGGCCAAGTAGGGTCAGTCAGCCCCAGCATTTT.

The chain joins TRBV11-3 to TRBJ2-5; tentatively, D is TRBD1 (7 bases). CDR1 is SGHNT, CDR2 YENEEA, per germline. The germline V and J ends were trimmed by 5 bases and 2 bases, with 15 bases remaining between them. The CDR3 contains 15 residues. The CDR3 DNA is TGTGCCAGCAGCAGACAGGGCGGGACACAAGAGACCCAGTACTTC. This codes for CASSRQGGTQETQYF.

The V gene is TRBV5-1, the J gene TRBJ1-2, with D possibly being TRBD1 (5 bases). V lost 1 base and J 8 bases, leaving 12 bases between the germline ends. The CDR3 covers 13 residues. Germline V CDR1 and CDR2: SGHRS, YFSETQ. The CDR3 here is CASSLKPGEGYTF. Written as DNA, the CDR3 is TGCGCCAGCAGCTTGAAACCGGGGGAGGGCTACACCTTC.

Only one count was recorded for this clone. The rearrangement joins TRBV12-5 to TRBJ1-1, with D possibly TRBD1 on 5 matching bases. The CDR3 length is 14 residues. V was cut by 6 bases and J by 0 bases, with 11 bases left in between. The germline V gene encodes CDR1 LGHNT and CDR2 FRNRAP. The CDR3 coding sequence is TGTGCTAGTGGCTTAGGAGGGGTGAACACTGAAGCTTTCTTT. The encoded protein is CASGLGGVNTEAFF.

This chain uses TRBV11-2 with TRBJ1-4, with no clear D. The CDR3 consists of 12 residues. Germline loops: CDR1 SGHAT, CDR2 FQNNGV. V lost 5 bases and J 5 bases, leaving 6 bases between the germline ends. The DNA for the CDR3 is TGTGCCAGCAGCGGACGGAATGAAAAACTGTTTTTT. It yields the protein CASSGRNEKLFF.

J is TRBJ2-7 and V is TRBV6-5; 8 bases fit TRBD2. V shed 2 bases and J 6 bases; nucleotides not matched to a gene: 6. Per the germline V gene, CDR1 is MNHEY and CDR2 is SVGAGI. The CDR3 is made up of 14 amino acids. This chain's CDR3 is CASSYPGLGSEQYF. Written as DNA, the CDR3 is TGTGCCAGCAGTTACCCGGGACTAGGGAGCGAGCAGTACTTC.

The CDR3 protein is CAISVDRGLNEQFF. The CDR3 coding sequence is TGTGCCATCAGTGTAGACAGGGGGCTCAATGAGCAGTTCTTC. The rearrangement links TRBV10-3 to TRBJ2-1; 10 bases agree with TRBD1. There are 14 residues in the CDR3. V was pared by 4 bases and J by 6 bases, with 3 bases of the junction left unmatched. Germline-derived CDR1 and CDR2 are ENHRY and SYGVKD.

The chain has TRBV6-5 and TRBJ1-5; the match to TRBD1 covers 10 bases. Trimming removed 6 bases from V and 6 bases from J; junction bases left unmatched: 5. The CDR3 sequence is 14 residues long. The germline V gene has CDR1 MNHEY and CDR2 SVGAGI. The CDR3 region is CASSPGTGVQPQHF. CDR3 nucleotides: TGTGCCAGCAGCCCCGGGACAGGGGTTCAGCCCCAGCATTTT.

This chain connects TRBV27 to TRBJ2-1, with D possibly TRBD2 on 6 matching bases. This CDR3 has 17 amino acids. Trimming cost V 5 bases and J 4 bases, with 21 bases left between them. Per the germline V gene, CDR1 is MNHEY and CDR2 is SMNVEV (reference sequence). The chain's CDR3 is CASSPKALARIYNEQFF. CDR3 coding DNA: TGTGCCAGCAGTCCCAAAGCGCTAGCGAGAATTTACAATGAGCAGTTCTTC.

This sequence joins TRBV27 and TRBJ2-7, with 7 positions matching TRBD1. The CDR3 is 16 residues long. The V segment lost 5 bases and the J segment 3 bases; nucleotides outside the gene matches: 13. Per germline, CDR1 MNHEY and CDR2 SMNVEV (reference sequence). CDR3 coding DNA: TGTGCCAGCAGTCAAACCACAGGGGCCGTTCACTACGAGCAGTACTTC. Amino acid sequence: CASSQTTGAVHYEQYF.

V gene TRBV6-5 combines with J gene TRBJ1-2, with TRBD1 identical over 8 bases. V shed 6 bases, J shed 8 bases, and the junction held 8 bases outside the gene matches. The CDR3 runs 13 residues. Germline CDR1 reads MNHEY; CDR2 reads SVGAGI. In DNA form, the CDR3 reads TGTGCCAGCAGGCTACAGGGGGTAGGAGGCTACACCTTC. Its translation: CASRLQGVGGYTF.

The chain uses TRBV27 and TRBJ2-7, with D maybe TRBD2 (5 bases). Looked up from germline, CDR1 is MNHEY and CDR2 is SMNVEV (reference sequence). The V gene lost 1 base and the J gene lost 2 bases, with 9 bases spanning the gap. The CDR3 runs 14 residues. CDR3 nucleotide sequence: TGTGCCAGCAGTTTATACTCTAGCACCTACGAGCAGTACTTC. This translates into CASSLYSSTYEQYF.

V is TRBV4-2 and J is TRBJ1-1; TRBD1 is a possible D gene (5 bases). V dropped 3 bases and J dropped 5 bases, with 7 bases sitting between them. From germline, CDR1 is LGHNA and CDR2 YNFKEQ. The CDR3 is made up of 12 amino acids. The CDR3 spells CASSHAGTEAFF. The CDR3 region has the DNA TGTGCCAGCAGCCATGCAGGGACTGAAGCTTTCTTT.

The V gene is TRBV5-5, the J gene TRBJ2-1; D unclear. The germline V and J ends were trimmed by 4 bases and 4 bases, with 15 bases remaining between them. Germline-derived CDR1 and CDR2 are SGHKS and YYEKEE (reference sequence). The CDR3 loop spans 15 amino acids. As DNA, the CDR3 is TGTGCCAGCAGCCGACGACACGCCGATTACAATGAGCAGTTCTTC. Translating it yields CASSRRHADYNEQFF.

This sequence joins TRBV30 and TRBJ2-5; TRBD2 agrees at 10 bases. Germline CDR1 reads GTSNPN; CDR2 reads SVGIG (reference sequence). V trimming: 5 bases; J trimming: 2 bases; junction bases outside the gene matches: 8. CDR3 size: 15 residues. The CDR3 nucleotides read TGTGCCTGGGCTAGGACTAGCGGCCGTCAAGAGACCCAGTACTTC. Amino acids: CAWARTSGRQETQYF.

The chain uses TRBV6-6 and TRBJ2-1, with D hard to call. Germline values: CDR1 MNHNY, CDR2 SVGAGI (reference sequence). This CDR3 spans 15 amino acids. V was trimmed by 4 bases and J by 1 base, leaving 11 bases between them. In DNA form, the CDR3 reads TGTGCCAGCAGTTTTCGACGAGGTTCCTACAATGAGCAGTTCTTC. It translates to CASSFRRGSYNEQFF.

The chain carries TRBV9 and TRBJ2-5; TRBD1 matches 10 bases. This CDR3 contains 17 residues. The junction had 13 bases not matched to a gene; V was cut back by 4 bases and J by 4 bases. Germline CDR1 is SGDLS and CDR2 is YYNGEE. As DNA, the CDR3 is TGTGCCAGCAGCCCAACTTTAGGGACAGGGGTCTTAGAGACCCAGTACTTC. Its protein product is CASSPTLGTGVLETQYF.

The chain has TRBV27 and TRBJ2-3; 9 nucleotides line up with TRBD2. V was clipped by 6 bases and J by 0 bases; unmatched bases: 1. Per the germline V gene, CDR1 is MNHEY and CDR2 is SMNVEV (reference sequence). The CDR3 length is 14 residues. The chain's CDR3 is CASRLAGSTDTQYF. CDR3 in DNA: TGTGCCAGCAGACTAGCGGGTAGCACAGATACGCAGTATTTT.

The rearrangement links TRBV5-1 to TRBJ2-1, with D uncertain. Germline values: CDR1 SGHRS, CDR2 YFSETQ. The CDR3 spans 14 residues. Deletions cut 0 bases from V and 10 bases from J, with 14 bases between. Written as DNA, the CDR3 is TGCGCCAGCAGCTTGGGAGGTCAATTTGGCGAGCAGTTCTTC. Translated: CASSLGGQFGEQFF.

The J gene is TRBJ2-2, the V gene TRBV28; TRBD1 matches at 7 bases. V shed 6 bases and J 7 bases; nucleotides not matched to a gene: 8. This CDR3 comprises 14 residues. Germline-derived CDR1 and CDR2 are MDHEN and SYDVKM. CDR3 protein: CASSPTTGIGELFF. In DNA, the CDR3 is TGTGCCAGCAGCCCCACGACAGGGATCGGGGAGCTGTTTTTT.

This sequence joins TRBV5-1 and TRBJ2-2; TRBD2 matches at 10 bases. The CDR3 sequence is 19 residues long. Germline assignment: CDR1 SGHRS and CDR2 YFSETQ. Trimming removed 6 bases from V and 3 bases from J; junction bases left unmatched: 17. The CDR3 reads CASTQGGLAGVYDTGELFF. CDR3 coding DNA: TGCGCCAGCACCCAGGGGGGGCTAGCGGGAGTATACGACACCGGGGAGCTGTTTTTT.